This TCR beta chain was sequenced during a study of identical twins. Template switching, a step in the protocol, added a universal primer site, and cDNA carried unique molecular identifiers. TCRdb itself ran the 5' RACE reads through MiXCR, one entry per CDR3 protein. The data contain 1.5 million to 2 million distinct CDR3 sequences, roughly 35% of them singletons. The junction had 4 bases not matched to a gene; V was cut back by 7 bases and J by 5 bases. Germline V gene lookup returns CDR1 MGHRA and CDR2 YSYEKL. CDR3 length: 14 amino acids. V and J are TRBV4-1 and TRBJ1-4, with TRBD1 matching over 10 bases. Specimen: cord blood. This TCR derives from a newborn girl in good health. The CDR3 spells CASTRTGGNEKLFF. CDR3 sequence (DNA): TGCGCCAGCACCCGGACAGGGGGAAATGAAAAACTGTTTTTT.